Listed below are T cell receptor beta chains from one sample, sequenced in a study of CD8 T cells in ankylosing spondylitis. TCRdb independently ran MiXCR on the 5' RACE reads; one entry per CDR3 protein. The sample lists under 150,000 distinct CDR3 sequences; 9.3% were seen once. Sequences were obtained from blood, either unsorted or a sorted T cell fraction (not recorded which). Receptors originate from a male donor with ankylosing spondylitis or in good health (not recorded which). CDR3s include the opening cysteine and the closing phenylalanine or tryptophan. D genes are given only for firm matches. Only some rows state a clone size, as once, few, many or a class for expanded clones.

size,D,J,V,length,CDR3,DNA
-,-,TRBJ2-1,TRBV14,13,CASSQDSGREQFF,TGTGCCAGCAGCCAAGATTCGGGTAGGGAGCAGTTCTTC
many,TRBD2,TRBJ2-1,TRBV5-6,17,CASSSGTSGSRYNEQFF,TGTGCCAGCAGCTCCGGGACTAGCGGGAGTCGGTACAATGAGCAGTTCTTC
many,-,TRBJ2-2,TRBV5-1,12,CASRKNTGELFF,TGCGCCAGCAGAAAAAACACCGGGGAGCTGTTTTTT
few,TRBD1,TRBJ2-7,TRBV3-1,16,CASSPDGTGSSYEQYF,TGTGCCAGCAGCCCAGATGGGACAGGGAGCTCCTACGAGCAGTACTTC
many,TRBD2,TRBJ2-5,TRBV29-1,14,CSVLPTSGPGTQYF,TGCAGCGTTCTTCCGACTAGCGGCCCGGGTACCCAGTACTTC
many,TRBD2,TRBJ2-1,TRBV5-1,16,CASSRNSGSGFNEQFF,TGCGCCAGCAGCCGAAATAGCGGGAGTGGGTTCAATGAGCAGTTCTTC
many,-,TRBJ2-1,TRBV20-1,12,CSVTWENNEQFF,TGCAGTGTTACGTGGGAAAATAATGAGCAGTTCTTC
many,-,TRBJ2-1,TRBV9,15,CASSVVAGSYNEQFF,TGTGCCAGCAGCGTAGTGGCGGGGTCATACAATGAGCAGTTCTTC
many,TRBD2,TRBJ2-3,TRBV20-1,14,CSARTSGLPRAQYF,TGCAGTGCTAGAACCTCGGGACTACCTAGGGCGCAGTATTTT
many,-,TRBJ2-6,TRBV29-1,15,CSVVDRSSGANVLTF,TGCAGCGTGGTAGACAGAAGCTCTGGGGCCAACGTCCTGACTTTC
many,TRBD1,TRBJ1-6,TRBV6-5,19,CASSFWTGMASSYNSPLHF,TGTGCCAGCAGTTTCTGGACAGGGATGGCTAGCTCCTATAATTCACCCCTCCACTTT
-,TRBD1,TRBJ2-1,TRBV7-7,14,CASSTGQGYNEQFF,TGTGCCAGCAGCACCGGACAGGGCTACAATGAGCAGTTCTTC
many,-,TRBJ2-1,TRBV10-3,14,CAISERGARNEQFF,TGTGCCATCAGTGAGCGGGGGGCGCGTAATGAGCAGTTCTTC
many,-,TRBJ1-5,TRBV6-1,15,CASSEGATVNQPQHF,TGTGCCAGCAGTGAAGGGGCGACAGTGAATCAGCCCCAGCATTTT
many,-,TRBJ2-5,TRBV9,14,CASSVGPLGETQYF,TGTGCCAGCAGCGTAGGCCCCTTGGGGGAGACCCAGTACTTC
-,TRBD2,TRBJ2-7,TRBV7-2,16,CASSLVWGGGSYEQYF,TGTGCCAGCAGCTTAGTTTGGGGGGGTGGCTCCTACGAGCAGTACTTC
many,-,TRBJ2-3,TRBV15,13,CATSRDLADTQYF,TGTGCCACCAGCAGAGATTTAGCAGATACGCAGTATTTT
few,TRBD1,TRBJ1-1,TRBV10-3,15,CAISELGQDSTEAFF,TGTGCCATCAGTGAATTGGGACAGGACAGCACTGAAGCTTTCTTT
many,TRBD2,TRBJ2-1,TRBV5-1,15,CASSSGGGDYNEQFF,TGCGCCAGCAGCTCGGGGGGGGGAGACTACAATGAGCAGTTCTTC
many,TRBD2,TRBJ2-3,TRBV29-1,20,CSVTGATGLAGVFNVDTQYF,TGCAGCGTTACAGGGGCTACGGGACTAGCGGGAGTCTTTAATGTAGATACGCAGTATTTT
many,TRBD2,TRBJ2-7,TRBV10-3,13,CASGLAGDKGQYF,TGTGCCAGCGGACTAGCGGGAGATAAGGGGCAGTACTTC
many,TRBD1,TRBJ2-7,TRBV4-2,16,CASSPYLGTGSHEQYF,TGTGCCAGCAGCCCTTACCTCGGGACAGGGTCCCACGAGCAGTACTTC